This is a list of T cell receptor beta chains from one sample in a study of cytomegalovirus exposure and HLA in healthy donors. The protocol was immunoSEQ multiplex PCR, while the TCRdb copy is restricted to in-frame clones and leaves out a portion. There are around 350,000 clones in the sample; about nine tenths occur only once, and 0.83% lies in the top ten. The sample was PBMCs. These receptors were obtained from a woman in her late teens or twenties in good health and CMV-seronegative. Both conserved end residues are part of each CDR3. Each record gives: J gene, clone size, V gene, D gene, CDR3 DNA, CDR3 protein. D genes are given only for firm matches. Rows may omit the clone size; those that give it use once, few, many or a size class.

TRBJ1-6,NA,TRBV9,NA,TGTGCCAGCAGCGTAGATCAGGGCCTTCTCCACTTT,CASSVDQGLLHF
TRBJ2-2,NA,TRBV27,TRBD2,TGTGCCAGCAGTTTTAGCCTAGCGGCCACCGGGGAGCTGTTTTTT,CASSFSLAATGELFF
TRBJ1-6,NA,TRBV25-1,NA,TGTGCCAGCAGTGAGGCCTCCTCCTATAATTCACCCCTCCACTTT,CASSEASSYNSPLHF
TRBJ2-5,once,TRBV6-5,TRBD2,TGTGCCAGCAGTCCAGATAGCGGGGGCAGGGAGACCCAGTACTTC,CASSPDSGGRETQYF
TRBJ2-1,NA,TRBV5-1,TRBD2,TGCGCCAGCAGCTCTAGCGGGTCCTACAATGAGCAGTTCTTC,CASSSSGSYNEQFF
TRBJ2-4,NA,TRBV5-1,NA,TGCGCCAGCAGCTTGACCCCCAGTGGAGCCAAAAACATTCAGTACTTC,CASSLTPSGAKNIQYF
TRBJ2-7,NA,TRBV5-1,NA,TGCGCCAGCAGCTCCGGGTCCAATTTTTACGAGCAGTACTTC,CASSSGSNFYEQYF
TRBJ2-7,once,TRBV5-1,TRBD2,TGCGCCAGCCCCGGACTAGCGGGGGACGAGCAGTACTTC,CASPGLAGDEQYF
TRBJ2-7,NA,TRBV27,NA,TGTGCCAGCAGTTTTTATATTCTAGGACAGCACTACGAGCAGTACTTC,CASSFYILGQHYEQYF
TRBJ2-1,NA,TRBV6-6,NA,TGTGCCAGCGGGCCCCTCTCCTACAATGAGCAGTTCTTC,CASGPLSYNEQFF
TRBJ2-3,NA,TRBV27,NA,TGTGCCAGCAGTTTACAAGCGGGTGGGGCAGATACGCAGTATTTT,CASSLQAGGADTQYF
TRBJ1-2,NA,TRBV28,TRBD1,TGTGCCAGCAGTTTACGGAGACAGGGATATGCTAACTATGGCTACACCTTC,CASSLRRQGYANYGYTF
TRBJ1-5,NA,TRBV2,NA,TGTGCCAGCAGTGAAGCTCGAGACACCAATCAGCCCCAGCATTTT,CASSEARDTNQPQHF
TRBJ1-1,NA,TRBV27,NA,TGTGCCAGCAGTTTCTACGCAGGCCGGGGTACTGAAGCTTTCTTT,CASSFYAGRGTEAFF
TRBJ2-7,NA,TRBV5-1,TRBD2,TGCGCCAGCAGCTTGGGACAGGCAACTAGCGGGAGGGCCCGGCACGAGCAGTACTTC,CASSLGQATSGRARHEQYF
TRBJ1-4,NA,TRBV29-1,NA,TGCAGCGTTGTGGGGGCGGACGGTGAAAAACTGTTTTTT,CSVVGADGEKLFF
TRBJ2-7,NA,TRBV27,TRBD1,TGTGCCAGCAGCGACAGGGTCGACGAGCAGTACTTC,CASSDRVDEQYF
TRBJ2-2,NA,TRBV11-2,TRBD2,TGTGCCAGCAGCTTAACCCGACTAGCCCACGGGGAGCTGTTTTTT,CASSLTRLAHGELFF
TRBJ2-7,NA,TRBV19,NA,TGTGCCAGTTCCGTACAGATTACCTACGAGCAGTACTTC,CASSVQITYEQYF
TRBJ2-7,NA,TRBV19,TRBD1,TGTGCCAGTAGCCCGGGACAGTTCTACGAGCAGTACTTC,CASSPGQFYEQYF
TRBJ1-1,NA,TRBV10-3,TRBD1,TGTGCCATCAGCACAGGGGCGGTCACTGAAGCTTTCTTT,CAISTGAVTEAFF
TRBJ2-1,NA,TRBV18,NA,TGTGCCAGCTCATTCTCCGAAACAGCCAATGAGCAGTTCTTC,CASSFSETANEQFF
TRBJ2-6,once,TRBV27,TRBD2,TGTGCCAGCAGTTTAGGACTAGCGGGGGTTGGGGCCAACGTCCTGACTTTC,CASSLGLAGVGANVLTF
TRBJ1-2,NA,TRBV6-1,NA,TGTGCCAGCAGTGATGCGGGGTTCTATGGCTACACCTTC,CASSDAGFYGYTF
TRBJ1-6,once,TRBV19,NA,TGTGCCAGTAGTACGGGTCGTTTGGACAAGTTTTCACCCCTCCACTTT,CASSTGRLDKFSPLHF
TRBJ1-2,NA,TRBV28,NA,TGTGCCAGCAGTTTTCGTATTAAGGGGTCAGGAGGCTACACCTTC,CASSFRIKGSGGYTF
TRBJ2-7,NA,TRBV27,NA,TGTGCCAGCGGCTCACCTCGGACAGCTCTGGAGTCCGAGCAGTACTTC,CASGSPRTALESEQYF
TRBJ2-1,NA,TRBV19,NA,TGTGCCAGTACCGGACTTGTCAGAGATGAGCAGTTCTTC,CASTGLVRDEQFF
TRBJ2-7,NA,TRBV29-1,TRBD1,TGCAGCGTACCACTCAGGGGGCCCTACGAGCAGTACTTC,CSVPLRGPYEQYF
TRBJ2-1,NA,TRBV29-1,NA,TGCAGGGTGGAGGGGGCGGCGGTGAATGAGCAGTTCTTC,CRVEGAAVNEQFF
TRBJ1-1,NA,TRBV28,NA,TGTGCCAGCAGTTTAGTTGGGGCCAACACTGAAGCTTTCTTT,CASSLVGANTEAFF
TRBJ1-1,once,TRBV9,NA,TGTGCCAGCACCCTCGACAGTGGCGGTAACACTGAAGCTTTCTTT,CASTLDSGGNTEAFF
TRBJ2-5,NA,TRBV7-7,TRBD2,TGTGCCAGCAGCCACAGCGGGGGAGGGGAGACCCAGTACTTC,CASSHSGGGETQYF
TRBJ1-3,NA,TRBV28,TRBD1,TGTGCCAGCAGATTCGACAGGGTCGGTGGAAACACCATATATTTT,CASRFDRVGGNTIYF
TRBJ2-2,NA,TRBV11-2,TRBD1,TGTGCCAGCAGCTTAGAGACAGGGGGACCCGGGGAGCTGTTTTTT,CASSLETGGPGELFF
TRBJ2-2,NA,TRBV4-1,TRBD1,TGCGCCAGCAGCCAATCGGGACAGAATTCCAACACCGGGGAGCTGTTTTTT,CASSQSGQNSNTGELFF
TRBJ2-1,NA,TRBV30,TRBD2,TGTGCCTGGAAACCGGCTCCCGGGACTAGCGGGGGGCTCTACGAATCCTACAATGAGCAGTTCTTC,CAWKPAPGTSGGLYESYNEQFF
TRBJ2-7,NA,TRBV18,TRBD2,TGTGCCAGCTCAGCCAATAGCGGGGAATCCTACGAGCAGTACTTC,CASSANSGESYEQYF
TRBJ2-7,NA,TRBV6-6,NA,TGTGCCAGCAGTCCCAGGGATTCCTACGAGCAGTACTTC,CASSPRDSYEQYF
TRBJ2-7,NA,TRBV5-6,NA,TGTGCCAGCAGCTTGCGGGGGACCTCCTACGAGCAGTACTTC,CASSLRGTSYEQYF
TRBJ1-1,NA,TRBV2,TRBD1,TGTGCCAGCAGTGAAACAGGGGGCCGGGTAGAAGCTTTCTTT,CASSETGGRVEAFF
TRBJ1-1,NA,TRBV2,NA,TGTGCCAGCAGGGGTGACAATCGGGATGAAGCTTTCTTT,CASRGDNRDEAFF
TRBJ2-7,NA,TRBV15,TRBD2,TGTGCCACCAGCCCCGAGGCGGGGGGCCTCTACGAGCAGTACTTC,CATSPEAGGLYEQYF
TRBJ1-1,NA,TRBV6-1,NA,TGTGCCAGCGGCGACAGACCGAACACTGAAGCTTTCTTT,CASGDRPNTEAFF
TRBJ1-3,NA,TRBV6-6,NA,TGTGCCAGTTCTTCAACCAGCTCTGGAAACACCATATATTTT,CASSSTSSGNTIYF
TRBJ1-1,NA,TRBV5-1,NA,TGCGCCAGCAGCAGATCCCGGGAGAACACTGAAGCTTTCTTT,CASSRSRENTEAFF
TRBJ1-4,NA,TRBV28,NA,TGTGCCAGCAGCCCAGGGTTAAATGAAAAACTGTTTTTT,CASSPGLNEKLFF
TRBJ2-3,NA,TRBV7-8,TRBD2,TGTGCCAGCAGCCACGAGCGGGAGGTCCCAGATACGCAGTATTTT,CASSHEREVPDTQYF